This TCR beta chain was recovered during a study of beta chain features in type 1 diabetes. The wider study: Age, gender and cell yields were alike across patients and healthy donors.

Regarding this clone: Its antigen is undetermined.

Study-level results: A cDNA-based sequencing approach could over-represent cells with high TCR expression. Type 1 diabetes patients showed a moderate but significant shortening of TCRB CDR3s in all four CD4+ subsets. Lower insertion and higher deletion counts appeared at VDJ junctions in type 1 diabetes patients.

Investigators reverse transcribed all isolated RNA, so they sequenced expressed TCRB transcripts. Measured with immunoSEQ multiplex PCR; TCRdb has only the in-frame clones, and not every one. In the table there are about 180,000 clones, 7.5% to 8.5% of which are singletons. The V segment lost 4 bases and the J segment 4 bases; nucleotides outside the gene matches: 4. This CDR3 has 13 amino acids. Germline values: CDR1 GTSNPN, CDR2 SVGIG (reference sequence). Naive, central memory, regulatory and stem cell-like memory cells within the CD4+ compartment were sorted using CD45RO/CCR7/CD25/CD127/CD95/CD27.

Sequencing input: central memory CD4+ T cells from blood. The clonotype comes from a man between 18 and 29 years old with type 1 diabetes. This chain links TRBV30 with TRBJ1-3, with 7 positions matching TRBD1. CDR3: CAWTGTEGNTIYF. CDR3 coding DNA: TGTGCCTGGACCGGGACAGAAGGAAACACCATATATTTT.